A selection of T cell receptor beta chains follows, all from one sample in a study of blood T cell repertoires in COVID-19. Only in-frame clones appear in the TCRdb table, and some are missing; sequencing was by immunoSEQ multiplex PCR. The sample holds tens of thousands of clones, around 90% seen once. Sequencing was done on a sample of peripheral blood. The source of these receptors is a man aged 50 to 59 with acute or convalescent COVID-19. CDR3s include the opening cysteine and the closing phenylalanine or tryptophan. Each record gives: CDR3 length, V gene, J gene, CDR3 protein.

CDR3 length: 15; V gene: TRBV7-9; J gene: TRBJ2-5; CDR3 protein: CASSLQQGAGETQYF
CDR3 length: 16; V gene: TRBV20-1; J gene: TRBJ2-3; CDR3 protein: CSASPFGRGLTDTQYF
CDR3 length: 16; V gene: TRBV7-8; J gene: TRBJ2-3; CDR3 protein: CASSFRTGGSVDTQYF
CDR3 length: 15; V gene: TRBV11-1; J gene: TRBJ2-6; CDR3 protein: CASSRGTSGANVLTF
CDR3 length: 15; V gene: TRBV7-3; J gene: TRBJ2-3; CDR3 protein: CASSHDRGHTDTQYF
CDR3 length: 15; V gene: TRBV4-1; J gene: TRBJ2-5; CDR3 protein: CASSPRGQGQETQYF
CDR3 length: 15; V gene: TRBV30; J gene: TRBJ1-5; CDR3 protein: CAWSVGLNSNQPQHF
CDR3 length: 15; V gene: TRBV19; J gene: TRBJ1-1; CDR3 protein: CASRTGIRKNTEAFF
CDR3 length: 14; V gene: TRBV7-3; J gene: TRBJ2-3; CDR3 protein: CASSLLGGTDTQYF
CDR3 length: 12; V gene: TRBV19; J gene: TRBJ1-6; CDR3 protein: CASMGGNSPLHF
CDR3 length: 14; V gene: TRBV5-4; J gene: TRBJ2-3; CDR3 protein: CASSLGGPGDTQYF
CDR3 length: 13; V gene: TRBV24-1; J gene: TRBJ2-5; CDR3 protein: CATRGQGEETQYF
CDR3 length: 14; V gene: TRBV9; J gene: TRBJ2-5; CDR3 protein: CASSLVEAQETQYF
CDR3 length: 13; V gene: TRBV6-5; J gene: TRBJ1-2; CDR3 protein: CASTQGGSYGYTF
CDR3 length: 15; V gene: TRBV6-2/TRBV6-3; J gene: TRBJ2-5; CDR3 protein: CASSYSLTREETQYF
CDR3 length: 17; V gene: TRBV25-1; J gene: TRBJ2-3; CDR3 protein: CASSESPTGVFRDTQYF
CDR3 length: 15; V gene: TRBV19; J gene: TRBJ1-5; CDR3 protein: CASSTTGWVPQPQHF
CDR3 length: 14; V gene: TRBV6-5; J gene: TRBJ2-2; CDR3 protein: CASRPGHSTGELFF
CDR3 length: 16; V gene: TRBV15; J gene: TRBJ2-1; CDR3 protein: CATSRGTSGRSNEQFF
CDR3 length: 15; V gene: TRBV19; J gene: TRBJ2-3; CDR3 protein: CASSIEVGGPDTQYF
CDR3 length: 14; V gene: TRBV7-8; J gene: TRBJ1-5; CDR3 protein: CASSGDRGIGAQHF
CDR3 length: 16; V gene: TRBV9; J gene: TRBJ2-1; CDR3 protein: CASSGGVSSGYNEQFF
CDR3 length: 12; V gene: TRBV28; J gene: TRBJ2-3; CDR3 protein: CASSMSPGTQYF
CDR3 length: 14; V gene: TRBV5-6; J gene: TRBJ2-1; CDR3 protein: CASSLSSEYNEQFF
CDR3 length: 16; V gene: TRBV5-1; J gene: TRBJ2-3; CDR3 protein: CASSLVSGVSTDTQYF